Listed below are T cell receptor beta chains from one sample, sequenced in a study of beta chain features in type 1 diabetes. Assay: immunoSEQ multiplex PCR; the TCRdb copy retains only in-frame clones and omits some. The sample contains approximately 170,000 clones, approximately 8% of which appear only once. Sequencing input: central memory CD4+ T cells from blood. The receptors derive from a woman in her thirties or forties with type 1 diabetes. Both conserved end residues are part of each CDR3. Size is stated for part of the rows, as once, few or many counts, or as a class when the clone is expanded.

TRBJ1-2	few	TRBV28	CASSYRGQGALPNYGYTF
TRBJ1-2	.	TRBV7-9	CASNPQVQGINYGYTF
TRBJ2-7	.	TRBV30	CAWSVRYEQYF
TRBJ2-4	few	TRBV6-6	CASSPAGLTGENIQYF
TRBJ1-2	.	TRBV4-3	CASSQAEGGGYTF
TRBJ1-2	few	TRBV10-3	CASSPGTVTGYTF
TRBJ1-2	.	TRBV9	CASSVVGQGDGYTF
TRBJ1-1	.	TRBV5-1	CASSPGFTNTEAFF
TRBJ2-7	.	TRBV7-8	CASSFGTSGGYEQYF
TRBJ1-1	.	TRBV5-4	CASSPRQDTEAFF
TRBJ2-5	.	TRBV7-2	CASSSSGGRQETQYF
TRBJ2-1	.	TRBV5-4	CASSLAVLASGDYNEQFF
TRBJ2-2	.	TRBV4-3	CASSPAGTAQNTGELFF
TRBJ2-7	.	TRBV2	CASSDPGQGDRKYF
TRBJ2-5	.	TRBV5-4	CAMSTGYRGTQYF
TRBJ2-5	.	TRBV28	CASSWPTGTQETQYF
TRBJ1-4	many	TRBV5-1	CASSSDSPNEKLFF
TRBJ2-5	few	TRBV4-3	CASSQGTTGGGETQYF
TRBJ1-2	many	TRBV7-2	CASSLRTYGYTF
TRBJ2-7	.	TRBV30	CAWNRGRAALGEQYF
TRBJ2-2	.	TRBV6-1	CASVGHLGGELFF
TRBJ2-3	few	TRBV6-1	CASKDSRSTDTQYF
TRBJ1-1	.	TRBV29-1	CSVEGSPQGDTEAFF
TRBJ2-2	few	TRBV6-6	CASSGPLGTDLGELFF
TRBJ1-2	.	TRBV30	CAWSAGYYGYTF
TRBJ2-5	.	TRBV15	CATSRDRQETQYF
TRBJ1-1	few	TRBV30	CAWSVDRRYTEAFF
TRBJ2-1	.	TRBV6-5	CASSYSFAGAYEQFF
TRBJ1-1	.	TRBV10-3	CAISLGTAGDTEAFF
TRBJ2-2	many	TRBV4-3	CASSHGEWDTGELFF
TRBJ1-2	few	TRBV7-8	CASSPWRGPYGYTF
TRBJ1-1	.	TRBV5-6	CASSATGGTPEAFF
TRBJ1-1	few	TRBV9	CASSVETATEAFF
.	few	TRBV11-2	CASRGQLAAYEQYF
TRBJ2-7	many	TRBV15	CATSRVERTYEQYF
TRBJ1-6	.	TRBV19	CASSPMSDNSPLHF
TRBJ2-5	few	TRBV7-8	CASSAGQQETQYF
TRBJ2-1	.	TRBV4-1	CASRSPGGRYNEQFF
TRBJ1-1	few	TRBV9	CATSPGQGRGTEAFF
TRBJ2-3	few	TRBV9	CASSVGTSGRVTDTQYF
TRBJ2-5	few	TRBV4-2	CASSQDPGPETQYF
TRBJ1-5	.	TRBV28	CASSLQQGPYNQPQHF
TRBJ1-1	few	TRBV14	CASSVGIQGAEAFF
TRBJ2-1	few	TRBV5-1	CASSGQGPDNEQFF
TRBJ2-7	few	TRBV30	CAWSSTGDSEQYF
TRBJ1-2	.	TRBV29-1	CSVETGNDGYTF
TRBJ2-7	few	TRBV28	CASRETGGAYEQYF
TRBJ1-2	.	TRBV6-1	CANTDRQSGGYTF
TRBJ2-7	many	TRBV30	CAWSHNYEQYF
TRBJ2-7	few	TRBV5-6	CASSLDRYYEQYF
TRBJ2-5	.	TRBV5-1	CASSLAMRETQYF
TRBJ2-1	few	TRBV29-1	CSVLAGGVGFF
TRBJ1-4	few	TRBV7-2	CASSWTTGGAVKLFF
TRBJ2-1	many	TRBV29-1	CSAEREGGHEQFF
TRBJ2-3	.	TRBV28	CASSRAGGPNTQYF
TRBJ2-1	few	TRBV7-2	CASSAGQRAVNEQFF